This T cell receptor (beta chain) was captured in a study of monozygotic twins with inflammatory bowel disease. General observations from the study: The inverse Simpson measure of TCRbeta diversity was lower in IBD patients than in healthy co-twins.

T cells were not sorted, and total RNA was isolated straight from whole blood. The CDR3 has 14 amino acids. Germline assignment: CDR1 WNHNN and CDR2 SYGVQD (reference sequence). About this clonotype: What it binds is not known.

TCRdb re-analyzed the 5' RACE reads; it lists each CDR3 protein once, without DNA. The ten top clones account for 2% to 2.5%, within a sample of 300,000 to 350,000 distinct CDR3 sequences. The V call is TRBV10-1, the J call TRBJ2-4; TCRdb's D call of TRBD2 is untestable without DNA. The sample taken for sequencing was blood. The clonotype originates from a human donor with ulcerative colitis or Crohn's disease, or a healthy co-twin of an affected twin (not recorded which). The CDR3: CATCPDLAKNIQYF.